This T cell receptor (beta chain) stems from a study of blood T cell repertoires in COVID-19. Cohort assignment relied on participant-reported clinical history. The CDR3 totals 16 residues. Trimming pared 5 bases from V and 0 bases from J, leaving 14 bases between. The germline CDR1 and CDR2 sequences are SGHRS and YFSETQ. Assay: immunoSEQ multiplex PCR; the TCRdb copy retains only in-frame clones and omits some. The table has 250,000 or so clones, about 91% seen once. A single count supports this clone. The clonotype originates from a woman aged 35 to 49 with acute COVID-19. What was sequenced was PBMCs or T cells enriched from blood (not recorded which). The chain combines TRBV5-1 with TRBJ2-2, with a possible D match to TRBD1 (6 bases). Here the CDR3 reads CASRLQGSSNTGELFF. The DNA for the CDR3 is TGCGCCAGCAGACTACAGGGTAGCTCGAACACCGGGGAGCTGTTTTTT.